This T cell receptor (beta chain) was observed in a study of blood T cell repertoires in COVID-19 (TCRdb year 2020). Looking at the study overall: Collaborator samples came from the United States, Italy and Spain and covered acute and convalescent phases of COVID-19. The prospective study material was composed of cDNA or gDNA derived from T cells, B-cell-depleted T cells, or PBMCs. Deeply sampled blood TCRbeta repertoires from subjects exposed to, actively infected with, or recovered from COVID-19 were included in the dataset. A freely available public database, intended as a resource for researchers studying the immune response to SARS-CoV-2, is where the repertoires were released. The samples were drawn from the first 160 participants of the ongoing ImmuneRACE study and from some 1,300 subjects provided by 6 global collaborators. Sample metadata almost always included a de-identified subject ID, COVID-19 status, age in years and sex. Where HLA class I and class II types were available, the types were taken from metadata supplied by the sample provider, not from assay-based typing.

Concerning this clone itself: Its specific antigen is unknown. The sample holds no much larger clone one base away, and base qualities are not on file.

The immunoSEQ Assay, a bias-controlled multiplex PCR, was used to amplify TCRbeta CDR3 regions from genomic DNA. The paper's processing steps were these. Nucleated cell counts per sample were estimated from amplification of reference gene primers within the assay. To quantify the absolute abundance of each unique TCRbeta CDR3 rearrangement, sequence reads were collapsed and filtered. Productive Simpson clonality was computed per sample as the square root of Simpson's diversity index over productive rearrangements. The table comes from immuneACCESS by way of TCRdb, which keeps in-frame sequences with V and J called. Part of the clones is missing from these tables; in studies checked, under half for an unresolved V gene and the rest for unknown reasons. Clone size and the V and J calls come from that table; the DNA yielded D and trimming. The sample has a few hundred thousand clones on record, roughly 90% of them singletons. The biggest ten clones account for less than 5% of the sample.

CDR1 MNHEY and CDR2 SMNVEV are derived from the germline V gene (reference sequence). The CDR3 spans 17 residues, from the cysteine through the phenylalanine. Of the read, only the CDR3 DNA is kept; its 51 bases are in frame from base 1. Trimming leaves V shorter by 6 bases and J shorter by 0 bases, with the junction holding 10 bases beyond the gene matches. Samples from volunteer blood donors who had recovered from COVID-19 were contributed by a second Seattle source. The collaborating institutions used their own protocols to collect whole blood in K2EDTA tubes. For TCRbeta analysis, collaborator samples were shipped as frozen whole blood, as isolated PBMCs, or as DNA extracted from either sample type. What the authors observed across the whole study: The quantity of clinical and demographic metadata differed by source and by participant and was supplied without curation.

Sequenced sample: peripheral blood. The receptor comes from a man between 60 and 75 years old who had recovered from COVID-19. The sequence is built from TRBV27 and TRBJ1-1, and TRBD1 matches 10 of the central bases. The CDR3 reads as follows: CASSLKGQGSMNTEAFF. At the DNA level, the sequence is TGTGCCAGCAGCCTTAAGGGACAGGGGTCCATGAACACTGAAGCTTTCTTT.